This T cell receptor (beta chain) appears in the sequencing data of a study of OX40 agonist ivuxolimab in advanced cancers. The method was immunoSEQ multiplex PCR; TCRdb's version includes in-frame clones alone and lacks a portion of them. The repertoire holds 20,000 to 30,000 clones, with about four fifths as singletons. The V gene end was trimmed by 4 bases and the J gene end by 2 bases; junction bases not matched to a gene: 6. Germline lookup yields CDR1 SGDLS and CDR2 YYNGEE. CDR3 size: 15 residues. Sequenced here: CD4+ or CD8+ T cells sorted from blood, sampled in a trial of the OX40 agonist ivuxolimab. This TCR came from an adult with an advanced solid tumor such as melanoma, head and neck, liver or kidney cancer. This sequence joins TRBV9 and TRBJ2-7; 10 bases match TRBD1. The chain's CDR3 is CASSSAGTGAYEQYF. DNA of the CDR3: TGTGCCAGCAGCTCAGCGGGGACAGGGGCCTACGAGCAGTACTTC. The whole variable domain, remainder taken from reference TRBV9 and TRBJ2-7, is DSGVTQTPKHLITATGQRVTLRCSPRSGDLSVYWYQQSLDQGLQFLIQYYNGEERAKGNILERFSAQQFPDLHSELNLSSLELGDSALYFCASSSAGTGAYEQYFGPGTRLTVT.